One and the same sample provided the 9 T cell receptor beta chains below, sequenced in a study of shared clonotypes between healthy human individuals. Sequencing was performed with immunoSEQ multiplex PCR; in TCRdb, only in-frame clones are kept and a portion is missing. The data contain 1 million to 1.3 million clones, more than 75% of them singletons. Source material: memory CD4+ T cells from PBMCs. Regarding subset: CD45RA-negative fraction. The receptors were gathered from a young man in good health. Some clones in this sample may be carry-over from other donors' samples.

This clone came up once. This chain links TRBV25-1 with TRBJ1-1, with D possibly matching TRBD1 (6 bases). V was cut by 4 bases and J by 6 bases, with 18 bases left in between. CDR3 length: 15 residues. Germline V CDR1 and CDR2: MGHDK, SYGVNS. The CDR3 nucleotides are TGTGCCAGCAGTGCCCGTGGTCTCGGGGGGCCTGAAGCTTTCTTT. Its translation: CASSARGLGGPEAFF.

This chain uses TRBV28 with TRBJ2-1, with 9 nucleotides matching TRBD1. This CDR3 is 18 amino acids long. Germline V lookup: CDR1 MDHEN, CDR2 SYDVKM. With 3 bases clipped from V and 3 bases from J, the junction kept 12 bases outside the gene matches. CDR3 loop: CASSLPPMGQGHYNEQFF. The DNA of the CDR3 is TGTGCCAGCAGTTTGCCCCCTATGGGACAGGGCCACTACAATGAGCAGTTCTTC. The full variable domain, with the rest looked up from reference TRBV28 and TRBJ2-1, is DVKVTQSSRYLVKRTGEKVFLECVQDMDHENMFWYRQDPGLGLRLIYFSYDVKMKEKGDIPEGYSVSREKKERFSLILESASTNQTSMYLCASSLPPMGQGHYNEQFFGPGTRLTVL.

This clone was counted only a few times. The chain uses TRBV11-3 and TRBJ2-1; D ambiguous. CDR3 length: 13 amino acids. Looked up from germline, CDR1 is SGHNT and CDR2 is YENEEA. V dropped 1 base and J dropped 9 bases, with 10 bases sitting between them. The CDR3 bases are TGTGCCAGCAGCTTAGTTGCTAACGGTGAGCAGTTCTTC. Translation gives CASSLVANGEQFF. Full variable domain (remainder filled in from reference TRBV11-3 and TRBJ2-1): EAGVVQSPRYKIIEKKQPVAFWCNPISGHNTLYWYLQNLGQGPELLIRYENEEAVDDSQLPKDRFSAERLKGVDSTLKIQPAELGDSAVYLCASSLVANGEQFFGPGTRLTVL.

The V and J genes are TRBV2 and TRBJ1-3, with unresolved D. V shed 3 bases and J shed 0 bases, with 3 bases lying between them. The length of the CDR3 is 13 residues. The germline CDR1 and CDR2 sequences are SNHLY and FYNNEI. CDR3 nucleotide sequence: TGTGCCAGCAGTGAGTACTCTGGAAACACCATATATTTT. This codes for CASSEYSGNTIYF.

V is TRBV15 and J is TRBJ1-1; tentatively, D is TRBD1 (6 bases). The CDR3 is 14 residues long. Germline V CDR1 and CDR2: LNHNV, YYDKDF (reference sequence). V was cut by 0 bases and J by 4 bases, with 9 bases left in between. CDR3 amino acids: CATSRDRGGTEAFF. CDR3 nucleotide sequence: TGTGCCACCAGCAGAGACAGGGGTGGCACTGAAGCTTTCTTT. Full variable domain (outside the CDR3, taken from reference TRBV15 and TRBJ1-1): DAMVIQNPRYQVTQFGKPVTLSCSQTLNHNVMYWYQQKSSQAPKLLFHYYDKDFNNEADTPDNFQSRRPNTSFCFLDIRSPGLGDTAMYLCATSRDRGGTEAFFGQGTRLTVV.

This chain joins TRBV18 and TRBJ1-2; D possibly corresponds to TRBD1 (5 bases). Trimming shortened V by 2 bases and J by 4 bases, and 11 bases separated the two germline ends. The CDR3 spans 14 residues. Per germline, CDR1 KGHSH and CDR2 LQKENI. CDR3 bases: TGTGCCAGCTCACCAGGAGGACATCCCTATGGCTACACCTTC. This sequence encodes CASSPGGHPYGYTF.

The chain's CDR3 is CATSMSNYGYTF. CDR3 nucleotide sequence: TGTGCCACCAGCATGTCGAACTATGGCTACACCTTC. V is TRBV15 and J is TRBJ1-2; D uncertain. CDR1 is LNHNV, CDR2 YYDKDF, per germline (reference sequence). The CDR3 runs 12 residues. V shed 4 bases and J shed 2 bases, with 5 bases lying between them. Looking up the rest from reference TRBV15 and TRBJ1-2 gives the full variable domain: DAMVIQNPRYQVTQFGKPVTLSCSQTLNHNVMYWYQQKSSQAPKLLFHYYDKDFNNEADTPDNFQSRRPNTSFCFLDIRSPGLGDTAMYLCATSMSNYGYTFGSGTRLTVV.

The chain couples TRBV4-2 to TRBJ2-3, with TRBD2 matching 9 bases. V was pared by 4 bases and J by 4 bases, with 9 bases of the junction left unmatched. The germline CDR1 and CDR2 sequences are LGHNA and YNFKEQ. This CDR3 region has 16 residues. The CDR3 here is CASSPWREGHSDTQYF. CDR3 in DNA: TGTGCCAGCAGCCCATGGCGGGAGGGCCATTCAGATACGCAGTATTTT.

V is TRBV27 and J is TRBJ1-5, with D unresolved. CDR1 is MNHEY, CDR2 SMNVEV, per germline (reference sequence). V shed 6 bases and J shed 3 bases, with 12 bases lying between them. The CDR3 covers 14 residues. The chain's CDR3 is CASRLRQNNQPQHF. CDR3 bases: TGTGCCAGCAGACTGCGGCAAAACAATCAGCCCCAGCATTTT.